What follows describes a single T cell receptor (beta chain). Its matching antigen is unknown. This record belongs to a study of cytomegalovirus exposure and HLA in healthy donors. Study-wide findings and caveats: The study designated 164 TCR beta chains cytomegalovirus-associated. Confirmation in vitro established that a few CMV-associated chains were specific for CMV antigens.

Germline V gene data show CDR1 as SGHNT and CDR2 as YYREEE (reference sequence). The germline V and J ends were trimmed by 8 bases and 2 bases, with 13 bases remaining between them. There are 13 residues in the CDR3. 60 Vbeta and 13 Jbeta primers were used in PCR. Clones were sequenced by immunoSEQ multiplex PCR, and TCRdb holds only the in-frame ones, with some missing. The table records about 170,000 clones, 65% to 90% of them present only once. The V gene is TRBV5-4, the J gene TRBJ2-5; D unclear. This clonotype was obtained from a male donor in good health and CMV-seronegative. The sample was PBMCs. The CDR3 DNA reads TGTGCCAGTCGAATGGCAGGTCAAGAGACCCAGTACTTC. Its protein product is CASRMAGQETQYF.